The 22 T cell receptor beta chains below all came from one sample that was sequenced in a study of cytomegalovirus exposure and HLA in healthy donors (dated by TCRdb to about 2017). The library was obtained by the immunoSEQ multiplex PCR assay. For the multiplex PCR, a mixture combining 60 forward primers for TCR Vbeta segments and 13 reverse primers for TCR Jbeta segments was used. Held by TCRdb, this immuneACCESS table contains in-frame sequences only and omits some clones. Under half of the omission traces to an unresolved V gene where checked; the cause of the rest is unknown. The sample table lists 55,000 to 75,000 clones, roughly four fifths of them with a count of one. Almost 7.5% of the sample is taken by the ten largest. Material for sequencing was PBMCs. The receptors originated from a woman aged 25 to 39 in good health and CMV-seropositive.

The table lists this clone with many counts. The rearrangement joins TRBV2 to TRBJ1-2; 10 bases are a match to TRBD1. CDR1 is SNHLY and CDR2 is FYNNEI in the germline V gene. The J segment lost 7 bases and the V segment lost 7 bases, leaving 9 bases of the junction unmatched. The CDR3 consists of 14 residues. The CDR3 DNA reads TGTGCCAGCAAATCGACAGGGGGCGCCGGTGGCTACACCTTC. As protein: CASKSTGGAGGYTF. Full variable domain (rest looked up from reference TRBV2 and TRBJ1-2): EPEVTQTPSHQVTQMGQEVILRCVPISNHLYFYWYRQILGQKVEFLVSFYNNEISEKSEIFDDQFSVERPDGSNFTLKIRSTKLEDSAMYFCASKSTGGAGGYTFGSGTRLTVV.

CDR3 nucleotides: TGTGCCAGCAGCTGGGAGAGGAGCGAGCAGTACTTC. Amino acid sequence: CASSWERSEQYF. The chain uses TRBV11-2 and TRBJ2-7; a possible D gene is TRBD2 (5 bases). V gave up 4 bases and J gave up 6 bases, with 10 bases separating them. Germline-derived CDR1 and CDR2 are SGHAT and FQNNGV. The CDR3 is made up of 12 amino acids.

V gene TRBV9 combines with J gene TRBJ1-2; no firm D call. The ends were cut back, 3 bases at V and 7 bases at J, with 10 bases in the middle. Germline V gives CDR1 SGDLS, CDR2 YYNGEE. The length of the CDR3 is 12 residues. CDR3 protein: CASSAGSLGYTF. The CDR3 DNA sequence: TGTGCCAGCAGCGCCGGGTCACTTGGCTACACCTTC.

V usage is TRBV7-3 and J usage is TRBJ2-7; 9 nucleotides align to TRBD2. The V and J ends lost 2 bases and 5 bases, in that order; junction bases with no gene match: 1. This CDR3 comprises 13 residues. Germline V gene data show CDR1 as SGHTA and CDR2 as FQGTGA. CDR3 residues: CASSLLAGHEQYF. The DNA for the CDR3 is TGTGCCAGCAGCTTACTAGCGGGACACGAGCAGTACTTC.

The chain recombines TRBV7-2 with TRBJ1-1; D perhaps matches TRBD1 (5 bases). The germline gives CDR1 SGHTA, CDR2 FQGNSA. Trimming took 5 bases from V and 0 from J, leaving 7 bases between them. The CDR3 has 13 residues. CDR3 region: CASSPTVNTEAFF. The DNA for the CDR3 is TGTGCCAGCAGCCCGACAGTGAACACTGAAGCTTTCTTT.

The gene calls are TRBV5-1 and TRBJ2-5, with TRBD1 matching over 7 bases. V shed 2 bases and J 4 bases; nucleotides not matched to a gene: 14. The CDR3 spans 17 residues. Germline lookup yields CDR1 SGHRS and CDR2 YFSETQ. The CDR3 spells CASSFSGGLRARETQYF. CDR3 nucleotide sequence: TGCGCCAGCAGCTTCTCAGGGGGTTTGAGGGCCCGAGAGACCCAGTACTTC.

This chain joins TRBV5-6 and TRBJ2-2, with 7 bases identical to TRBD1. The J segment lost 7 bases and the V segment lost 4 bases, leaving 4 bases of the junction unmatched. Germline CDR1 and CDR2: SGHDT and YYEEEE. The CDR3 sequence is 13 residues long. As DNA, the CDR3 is TGTGCCAGCAGCCTCCAGGGGGACGGGGAGCTGTTTTTT. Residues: CASSLQGDGELFF.

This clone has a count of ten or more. Written as DNA, the CDR3 is TGTGCCAGCAGCTCGGGGAGAGCCTACGAGCAGTACTTC. This gives the protein CASSSGRAYEQYF. The gene calls are TRBV2 and TRBJ2-7, with TRBD2 as a possible D gene (5 bases). Deletions cut 6 bases from V and 2 bases from J, with 11 bases between. The CDR3 length is 13 residues. Germline CDR1 SNHLY, CDR2 FYNNEI.

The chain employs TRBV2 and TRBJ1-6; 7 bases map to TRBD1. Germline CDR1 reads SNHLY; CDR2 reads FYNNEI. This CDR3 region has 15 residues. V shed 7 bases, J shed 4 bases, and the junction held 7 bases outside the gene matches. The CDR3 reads CASKRDRVYNSPLHF. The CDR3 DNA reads TGTGCCAGCAAAAGAGACAGGGTGTATAATTCACCCCTCCACTTT. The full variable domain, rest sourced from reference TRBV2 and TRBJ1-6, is EPEVTQTPSHQVTQMGQEVILRCVPISNHLYFYWYRQILGQKVEFLVSFYNNEISEKSEIFDDQFSVERPDGSNFTLKIRSTKLEDSAMYFCASKRDRVYNSPLHFGNGTRLTVT.

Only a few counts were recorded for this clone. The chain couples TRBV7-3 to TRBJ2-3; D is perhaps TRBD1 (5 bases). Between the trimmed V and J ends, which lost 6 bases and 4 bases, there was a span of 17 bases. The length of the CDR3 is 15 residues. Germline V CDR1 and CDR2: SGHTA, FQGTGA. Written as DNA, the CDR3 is TGTGCCAGCAGTAGAACAGGCGGAAGAGCAGATACGCAGTATTTT. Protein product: CASSRTGGRADTQYF.

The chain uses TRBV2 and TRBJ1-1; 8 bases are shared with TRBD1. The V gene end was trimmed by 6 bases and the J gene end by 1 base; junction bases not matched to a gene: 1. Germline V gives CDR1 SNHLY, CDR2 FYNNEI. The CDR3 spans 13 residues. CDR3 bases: TGTGCCAGCAGGGGGACAGGGAACACTGAAGCTTTCTTT. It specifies CASRGTGNTEAFF. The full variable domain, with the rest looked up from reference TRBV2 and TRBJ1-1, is EPEVTQTPSHQVTQMGQEVILRCVPISNHLYFYWYRQILGQKVEFLVSFYNNEISEKSEIFDDQFSVERPDGSNFTLKIRSTKLEDSAMYFCASRGTGNTEAFFGQGTRLTVV.

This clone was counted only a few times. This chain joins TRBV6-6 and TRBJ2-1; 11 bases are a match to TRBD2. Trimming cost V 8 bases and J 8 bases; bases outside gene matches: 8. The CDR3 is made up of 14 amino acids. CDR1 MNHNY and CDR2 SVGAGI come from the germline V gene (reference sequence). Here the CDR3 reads CASCTSGRADEQFF. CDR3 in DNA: TGTGCCAGCTGTACTAGCGGGAGAGCGGATGAGCAGTTCTTC.

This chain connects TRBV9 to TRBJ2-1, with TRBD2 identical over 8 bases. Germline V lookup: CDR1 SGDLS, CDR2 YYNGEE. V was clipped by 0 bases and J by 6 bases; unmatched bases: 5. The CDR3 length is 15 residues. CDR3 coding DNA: TGTGCCAGCAGCGTAGGCACTAGCGGCCTCAATGAGCAGTTCTTC. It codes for CASSVGTSGLNEQFF.

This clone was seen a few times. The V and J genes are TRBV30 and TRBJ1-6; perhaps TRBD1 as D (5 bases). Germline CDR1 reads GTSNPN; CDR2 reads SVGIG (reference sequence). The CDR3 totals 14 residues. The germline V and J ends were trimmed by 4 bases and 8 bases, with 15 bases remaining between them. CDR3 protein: CAWKNLGVDSPLHF. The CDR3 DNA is TGTGCCTGGAAAAATCTAGGGGTGGATTCACCCCTCCACTTT.

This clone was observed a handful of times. CDR3 sequence reads: CASSQVEGAGELFF. The CDR3 coding sequence is TGCGCCAGCAGCCAAGTGGAGGGCGCCGGGGAGCTGTTTTTT. V is TRBV4-1 and J is TRBJ2-2, with D perhaps TRBD2 (6 bases). Between the trimmed V and J ends, which lost 1 base and 6 bases, there was a span of 9 bases. CDR3 length: 14 amino acids. Germline loops: CDR1 MGHRA, CDR2 YSYEKL.

The CDR3 is CASAVNSNYGYTF. The CDR3 region has the DNA TGTGCCAGTGCTGTCAACAGCAACTATGGCTACACCTTC. This chain connects TRBV7-2 to TRBJ1-2; no definite D call. The germline V gene has CDR1 SGHTA and CDR2 FQGNSA. The CDR3 is 13 residues long. V shed 9 bases and J shed 2 bases, with 13 bases lying between them.

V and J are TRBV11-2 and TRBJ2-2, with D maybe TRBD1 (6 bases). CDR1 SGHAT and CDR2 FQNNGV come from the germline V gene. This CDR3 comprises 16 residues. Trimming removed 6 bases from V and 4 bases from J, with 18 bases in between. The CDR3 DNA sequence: TGTGCCAGCAGTCCTATTAGGGGGTCCCTCACCGGGGAGCTGTTTTTT. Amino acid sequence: CASSPIRGSLTGELFF. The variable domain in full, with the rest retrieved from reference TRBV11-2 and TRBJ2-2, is EAGVAQSPRYKIIEKRQSVAFWCNPISGHATLYWYQQILGQGPKLLIQFQNNGVVDDSQLPKDRFSAERLKGVDSTLKIQPAKLEDSAVYLCASSPIRGSLTGELFFGEGSRLTVL.

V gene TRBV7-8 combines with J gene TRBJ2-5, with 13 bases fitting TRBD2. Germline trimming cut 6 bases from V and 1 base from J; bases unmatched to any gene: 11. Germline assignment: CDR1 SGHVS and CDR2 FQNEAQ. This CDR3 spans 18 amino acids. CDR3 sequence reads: CASSRGLAGDYLQETQYF. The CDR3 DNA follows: TGTGCCAGCAGTCGAGGACTAGCGGGAGACTACCTCCAAGAGACCCAGTACTTC.

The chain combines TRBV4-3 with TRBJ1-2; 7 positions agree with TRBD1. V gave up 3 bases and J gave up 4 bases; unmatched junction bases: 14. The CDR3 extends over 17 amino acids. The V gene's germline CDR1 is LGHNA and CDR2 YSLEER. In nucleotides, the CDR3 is TGCGCCAGCAGCCAGGGTCTGGGTTCGGACAGGATCTATGGCTACACCTTC. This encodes CASSQGLGSDRIYGYTF.

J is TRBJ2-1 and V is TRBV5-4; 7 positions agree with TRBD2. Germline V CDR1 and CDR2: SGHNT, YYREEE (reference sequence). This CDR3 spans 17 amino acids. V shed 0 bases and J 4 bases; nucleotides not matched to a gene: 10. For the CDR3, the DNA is TGTGCCAGCAGCTTGGGGGTTGGCGGGAGCAGGTACAATGAGCAGTTCTTC. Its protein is CASSLGVGGSRYNEQFF.

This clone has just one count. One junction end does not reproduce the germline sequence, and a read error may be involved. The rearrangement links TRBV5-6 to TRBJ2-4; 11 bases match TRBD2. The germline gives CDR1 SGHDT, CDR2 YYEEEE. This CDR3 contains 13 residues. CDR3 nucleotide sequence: TGTGCCAGCAGCTTGGCCGGGACTAGCGGTATGTTCTTC. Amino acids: CASSLAGTSGMFF.

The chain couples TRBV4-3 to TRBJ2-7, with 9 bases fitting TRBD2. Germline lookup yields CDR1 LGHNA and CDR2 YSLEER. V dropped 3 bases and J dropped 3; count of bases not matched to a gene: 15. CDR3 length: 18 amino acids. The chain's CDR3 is CASSQAVNSGSRFYEQYF. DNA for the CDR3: TGCGCCAGCAGCCAGGCTGTTAATAGCGGGAGCCGGTTCTACGAGCAGTACTTC.